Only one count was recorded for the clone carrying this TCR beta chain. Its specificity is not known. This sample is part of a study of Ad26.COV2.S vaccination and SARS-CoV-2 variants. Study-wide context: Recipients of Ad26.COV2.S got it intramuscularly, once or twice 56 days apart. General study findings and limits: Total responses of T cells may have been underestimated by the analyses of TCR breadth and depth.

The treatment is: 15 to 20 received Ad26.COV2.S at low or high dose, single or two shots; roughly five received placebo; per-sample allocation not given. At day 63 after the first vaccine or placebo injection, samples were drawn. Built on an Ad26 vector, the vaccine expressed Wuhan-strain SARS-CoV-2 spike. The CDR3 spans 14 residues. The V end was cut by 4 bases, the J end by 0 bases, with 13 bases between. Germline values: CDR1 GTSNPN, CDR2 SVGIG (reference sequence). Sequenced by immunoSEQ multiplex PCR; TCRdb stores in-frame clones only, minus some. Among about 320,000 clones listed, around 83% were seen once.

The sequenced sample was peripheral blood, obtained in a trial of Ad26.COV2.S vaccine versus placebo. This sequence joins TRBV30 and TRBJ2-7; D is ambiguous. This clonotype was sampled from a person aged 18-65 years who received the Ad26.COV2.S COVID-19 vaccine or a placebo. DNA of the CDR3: TGTGCCTGGAAAGCCCCTCCTAGCTCCTACGAGCAGTACTTC. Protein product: CAWKAPPSSYEQYF. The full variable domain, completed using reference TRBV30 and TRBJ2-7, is SQTIHQWPATLVQPVGSPLSLECTVEGTSNPNLYWYRQAAGRGLQLLFYSVGIGQISSEVPQNLSASRPQDRQFILSSKKLLLSDSGFYLCAWKAPPSSYEQYFGPGTRLTVT.